The present T cell receptor (beta chain) was sequenced within a study of T cell repertoires in cytomegalovirus infection. Study at large: A matching HLA type, together with CMV infection, was signaled by public TCR beta signatures. Study conclusions and caveats: CMV-specific TCR beta clonotypes restricted by HLA-C were the ones dominating the ex vivo response. Of the TCR beta families, the public ones yielded a cumulative frequency that identified carriers of CMV plus the relevant HLA.

This CDR3 has 18 amino acids. The germline V gene has CDR1 SGDLS and CDR2 YYNGEE. With 4 bases clipped from V and 6 bases from J, the junction kept 12 bases outside the gene matches. In this sample, this clonotype turned up many times. Its specificity is unknown. Using its own MiXCR run on the reads, TCRdb lists one record per CDR3 protein. The sample yields about 460,000 distinct CDR3 sequences, around 11% seen once. The sequencing sample was made of PBMCs. This clonotype originated in a human donor in good health (CMV status not recorded). Some clones in this sample may be carry-over from other donors' samples. This rearrangement joins TRBV9 to TRBJ2-3, with TRBD2 identical over 15 bases. The CDR3, as DNA: TGTGCCAGCAGCCCGCGTCCCGGGACTAGCGGGAGGTCCGATACGCAGTATTTT. Translation: CASSPRPGTSGRSDTQYF.